These 8 T cell receptor beta chains share one sample of origin, sequenced in a study of control samples from healthy donors and cancer patients. The method was immunoSEQ multiplex PCR; TCRdb's version includes in-frame clones alone and lacks a portion of them. Of roughly 92,000 clones in the sample, 86% were seen once. Specimen: blood. These receptors came from a woman between 50 and 59 years old in good health.

The chain carries TRBV19 and TRBJ1-1; a weak D match, TRBD1 (6 bases). CDR3 length: 13 residues. From germline, CDR1 is LNHDA and CDR2 SQIVND (reference sequence). Deletions cut 4 bases from V and 4 bases from J, with 10 bases between. In DNA, the CDR3 is TGTGCCAGTAGTAGCACACAGGGCACTGAAGCTTTCTTT. Protein sequence: CASSSTQGTEAFF.

The V call is TRBV3-1 (or the pseudogene TRBV3-2), the J call TRBJ1-1, with D perhaps matching TRBD1 (6 bases). The CDR3 covers 13 residues. Germline CDR1 reads LGHDT; CDR2 reads YNNKEL (reference sequence). The V gene lost 0 bases and the J gene lost 10 bases, with 12 bases spanning the gap. DNA for the CDR3: TGTGCCAGCAGCCAAGATTCGAGGGGGTTAGCTTTCTTT. This encodes CASSQDSRGLAFF.

The chain links TRBV6-2 or TRBV6-3 to TRBJ2-7; D possibly uses TRBD1 or TRBD2 (5 bases each). Trimming shortened V by 2 bases and J by 13 bases, and 15 bases separated the two germline ends. The length of the CDR3 is 12 residues. Germline-derived CDR1 and CDR2 are MNHEY and SVGEGT. The CDR3 loop is CASSYAGGKGYF. CDR3 sequence (DNA): TGTGCCAGCAGTTACGCTGGGGGTAAAGGTTACTTC.

The chain carries TRBV7-2 and TRBJ2-5; 14 nucleotides agree with TRBD2. CDR1 is SGHTA, CDR2 FQGNSA, per germline. Trimming at V came to 5 bases and at J to 0 bases, leaving 8 bases not matched to a gene. This CDR3 is built from 18 residues. The CDR3 nucleotides are TGTGCCAGCAGCCGGACCGGGACTAGCGGGGGATACCAAGAGACCCAGTACTTC. It codes for CASSRTGTSGGYQETQYF.

CDR3 DNA sequence: TGTGCCAGCAGCCCCACGACAGGGATAGGGACTGAAGCTTTCTTT. Protein: CASSPTTGIGTEAFF. This rearrangement joins TRBV13 to TRBJ1-1; TRBD1 matches at 7 bases. Unmatched junction bases numbered 11, after V lost 5 bases and J lost 5 bases. Germline loops: CDR1 PRHDT, CDR2 FYEKMQ (reference sequence). CDR3 length equals 15 residues.

The chain employs TRBV7-2 and TRBJ2-2, with D uncertain. Germline CDR1 SGHTA, CDR2 FQGNSA. The ends were cut back, 6 bases at V and 1 base at J, with 12 bases in the middle. This CDR3 has 15 amino acids. The CDR3: CASSPGSGNTGELFF. In DNA form, the CDR3 reads TGTGCCAGCAGTCCCGGGTCAGGGAACACCGGGGAGCTGTTTTTT.

The CDR3 coding sequence is TGTGCCAGCAGCTTAGCGTTTCCAGGGAGTGGCTACACCTTC. Residues: CASSLAFPGSGYTF. The genes are TRBV7-2 and TRBJ1-2; tentative D call: TRBD1 (5 bases). In germline, CDR1 is SGHTA, CDR2 FQGNSA. V was clipped by 0 bases and J by 7 bases, with 12 bases between them. The CDR3 is made up of 14 amino acids.

To note about this clone: The same CDR3 also results from other DNA sequences found in this sample. The gene calls are TRBV11-2 and TRBJ1-4; TRBD1 aligns across 11 bases. The V segment lost 6 bases and the J segment 7 bases; nucleotides outside the gene matches: 4. The germline V gene encodes CDR1 SGHAT and CDR2 FQNNGV. The CDR3 has 14 residues. CDR3 nucleotides: TGTGCCAGCAGATCCGGACAGGGGGCTGAAAAACTGTTTTTT. Its translation: CASRSGQGAEKLFF. The variable domain in full, completed from reference TRBV11-2 and TRBJ1-4, reads EAGVAQSPRYKIIEKRQSVAFWCNPISGHATLYWYQQILGQGPKLLIQFQNNGVVDDSQLPKDRFSAERLKGVDSTLKIQPAKLEDSAVYLCASRSGQGAEKLFFGSGTQLSVL.